In its sample, the clone carrying this T cell receptor (beta chain) was seen once. The data are from a study of PD-L1 blockade in urothelial cancer. V lost 4 bases and J 1 base, leaving 22 bases between the germline ends. CDR3 length: 18 residues. Per the germline V gene, CDR1 is ENHRY and CDR2 is SYGVKD. TCRdb's table, derived via immunoSEQ multiplex PCR, lists solely in-frame clones and lacks some. The sample includes 35,000 to 45,000 clones, more than 75% of them seen just once. Sequencing was performed on PBMCs, taken around atezolizumab (anti-PD-L1) treatment. This TCR derives from a woman aged 60-75 years with urothelial cancer. The chain links TRBV10-3 to TRBJ1-1, with D tentatively TRBD1 (5 bases). The CDR3 bases are TGTGCCATCAGTGTACCCAGGGCCTCAGGGTCAGGGAACACTGAAGCTTTCTTT. Amino acid sequence: CAISVPRASGSGNTEAFF.